This T cell receptor (beta chain) was sequenced for a study of blood T cells in healthy people across ages. The overall study: Per two T cells, template switching captured roughly one barcoded beta molecule.

The germline V gene encodes CDR1 MDHEN and CDR2 SYDVKM. V lost 5 bases and J lost 0, with 14 bases in between. The CDR3 loop spans 16 amino acids. Then a second PCR, running roughly 6 to 11 cycles, was carried out with a sample-barcoded 5' primer and a J-beta primer mix. TCRdb called the 5' RACE reads again in MiXCR, with one record for every CDR3 protein. The sample lists roughly 1,500,000 distinct CDR3 sequences, 35% to 45% occurring once. This clonotype was detected a few times. Antigen specificity is unknown. Study observations and caveats: In long-lived donors, naive CD4+ cell counts and diversity exceeded those of aged donors. Getting older went along with TCR beta diversity per million T cells dropping roughly linearly.

J is TRBJ1-5 and V is TRBV28; unclear D gene. Sequenced input: blood. The sequence derives from a woman younger than 35 in good health. The chain's CDR3 is CASSPLPDSSNQPQHF. The DNA of the CDR3 is TGTGCCAGCAGTCCCCTCCCCGATTCTAGCAATCAGCCCCAGCATTTT.